A single sample is the source of the 26 T cell receptor beta chains below, sequenced in a study of blood T cell repertoires in COVID-19. The table came from immunoSEQ multiplex PCR; TCRdb's copy has only in-frame clones and leaves some out. The data show hundreds of thousands of clones, 85% to 90% seen once. The sample was peripheral blood. Receptors originate from a woman in her late teens or twenties with acute or convalescent COVID-19.

The chain joins TRBV19 to TRBJ1-5; unclear D gene. Trimming shortened V by 0 bases and J by 7 bases, and 7 bases separated the two germline ends. Germline CDR1 LNHDA, CDR2 SQIVND (reference sequence). This CDR3 has 13 residues. CDR3 amino acids: CASSIDWRQPQHF. Here the CDR3 DNA reads TGTGCCAGTAGTATAGATTGGAGACAGCCCCAGCATTTT.

DNA for the CDR3: TGTGCCTTAAGGGACAGCCAAGCTTTCTTT. The encoded protein is CALRDSQAFF. The gene calls are TRBV30 and TRBJ1-1; 7 nucleotides align to TRBD1. V lost 7 bases, J lost 9 bases, and 5 bases stayed unmatched. In germline, CDR1 is GTSNPN, CDR2 SVGIG (reference sequence). The CDR3 contains 10 residues.

The rearrangement joins TRBV27 to TRBJ1-1; 12 positions match TRBD1. The CDR3 is made up of 17 amino acids. The trim removed 3 bases at V and 0 bases at J, leaving 5 bases unmatched. In germline, CDR1 is MNHEY, CDR2 SMNVEV (reference sequence). The CDR3 DNA reads as TGTGCCAGCAGTTTTACGGGACAGGGGGCGGTGAACACTGAAGCTTTCTTT. It encodes CASSFTGQGAVNTEAFF.

The chain has TRBV7-9 and TRBJ1-1; 7 positions match TRBD1. With 8 bases clipped from V and 1 base from J, the junction kept 16 bases outside the gene matches. Germline lookup yields CDR1 SEHNR and CDR2 FQNEAQ (reference sequence). The CDR3 has 17 amino acids. The CDR3: CASHQLGSGQRNTEAFF. The CDR3 DNA sequence: TGTGCCAGCCACCAACTTGGTTCGGGACAGAGGAACACTGAAGCTTTCTTT.

The chain has TRBV5-1 and TRBJ2-7; possibly TRBD1 for D (5 bases). The germline gives CDR1 SGHRS, CDR2 YFSETQ. The CDR3 length is 14 residues. Trimming shortened V by 4 bases and J by 3 bases, and 14 bases separated the two germline ends. In nucleotides, the CDR3 is TGCGCCAGCAGCCCCGTAACAGGCGTCTACGAGCAGTACTTC. Its protein is CASSPVTGVYEQYF.

V usage is TRBV7-2 and J usage is TRBJ1-2; D may be TRBD1 (5 bases). Germline loops: CDR1 SGHTA, CDR2 FQGNSA. The CDR3 contains 13 residues. V gave up 1 base and J gave up 8 bases, with 11 bases separating them. CDR3 in DNA: TGTGCCAGCAGCTTAGATGCAGGGAAGGGCTACACCTTC. This codes for CASSLDAGKGYTF.

This rearrangement joins TRBV7-8 to TRBJ1-5, with D perhaps TRBD1 (5 bases). Germline V CDR1 and CDR2: SGHVS, FQNEAQ. The CDR3 is 13 amino acids. V was trimmed by 7 bases and J by 8 bases, leaving 15 bases between them. The DNA for the CDR3 is TGTGCCAGCAACTCGGGGGTTGGTGAGCCCCAGCATTTT. Its protein is CASNSGVGEPQHF.

The chain employs TRBV9 and TRBJ1-1; 10 bases match TRBD1. The CDR3 consists of 17 residues. V gave up 6 bases and J gave up 0 bases; unmatched junction bases: 11. Germline CDR1 is SGDLS and CDR2 is YYNGEE. In DNA form, the CDR3 reads TGTGCCAGCACCCAGGGACAGGGGCCCATCATGAACACTGAAGCTTTCTTT. The encoded protein is CASTQGQGPIMNTEAFF. The full variable domain, in which reference TRBV9 and TRBJ1-1 provide the parts outside the CDR3, is DSGVTQTPKHLITATGQRVTLRCSPRSGDLSVYWYQQSLDQGLQFLIQYYNGEERAKGNILERFSAQQFPDLHSELNLSSLELGDSALYFCASTQGQGPIMNTEAFFGQGTRLTVV.

This chain links TRBV7-3 with TRBJ2-7; D gene uncertain. Germline values: CDR1 SGHTA, CDR2 FQGTGA. V was clipped by 3 bases and J by 2 bases, with 14 bases between them. The CDR3 contains 15 residues. Written as DNA, the CDR3 is TGTGCCAGCAGCTTCAGGCTCCTCCCCCCCTACGAGCAGTACTTC. Translating it yields CASSFRLLPPYEQYF.

The rearrangement links TRBV21-1 to TRBJ1-5; the D call TRBD1 from the table was never checked on the DNA. TRBV21-1 is described as a pseudogene. The CDR3 is 11 residues long. DNA of the CDR3: TGTGCCAGCAGGGACAGGTTGCCCCAGCATTTT. Translating gives CASRDRLPQHF.

The rearrangement uses TRBV28 and TRBJ2-4; 9 bases match TRBD1. This CDR3 has 16 amino acids. The germline V gene has CDR1 MDHEN and CDR2 SYDVKM. Unmatched junction bases numbered 9, after V lost 6 bases and J lost 3 bases. The CDR3 region is CASRGQGQQGKNIQYF. The DNA for the CDR3 is TGTGCCAGCAGGGGACAGGGACAACAAGGCAAAAACATTCAGTACTTC. Variable domain in full (rest from reference TRBV28 and TRBJ2-4): DVKVTQSSRYLVKRTGEKVFLECVQDMDHENMFWYRQDPGLGLRLIYFSYDVKMKEKGDIPEGYSVSREKKERFSLILESASTNQTSMYLCASRGQGQQGKNIQYFGAGTRLSVL.

This clone came up a few times. The chain employs TRBV19 and TRBJ2-7, with a tentative D call TRBD1 (6 bases). The germline V gene encodes CDR1 LNHDA and CDR2 SQIVND (reference sequence). Trimming took off 0 bases at V and 2 bases at J, with 14 bases between the two ends. The CDR3 totals 16 residues. In DNA, the CDR3 is TGTGCCAGTAGTATAGATCTGGCAGGGGCCCCCTACGAGCAGTACTTC. This sequence encodes CASSIDLAGAPYEQYF.

Comment on this clone: Relative to the germline gene, one junction end is altered; a read error may explain this. CDR3 bases: TGTGCCAGCAGCCTTAGAGGAACTAGCGTAATGGACTTC. The encoded protein is CASSLRGTSVMDF. This chain links TRBV3-1 (or the pseudogene TRBV3-2) with TRBJ2-5; 7 nucleotides line up with TRBD2. CDR1 is LGHDT, CDR2 YNNKEL, per germline (reference sequence). The CDR3 has 13 amino acids.

The CDR3 region is CAISEGAGAKNIQYF. The DNA for the CDR3 is TGTGCCATCAGTGAGGGAGCTGGGGCCAAAAACATTCAGTACTTC. The chain employs TRBV10-3 and TRBJ2-4; D remains unclear. CDR3 size: 15 residues. With 2 bases removed from V and 1 base from J, the gap between germline ends came to 9 bases. Germline-derived CDR1 and CDR2 are ENHRY and SYGVKD.

The chain links TRBV6-5 to TRBJ2-1; 9 positions match TRBD2. Germline V gives CDR1 MNHEY, CDR2 SVGAGI. The ends lost 7 bases at V and 6 bases at J; junction bases unmatched: 10. The CDR3 sequence is 15 residues long. CDR3 protein: CASMILAGARNEQFF. CDR3 nucleotides: TGTGCCAGCATGATCTTAGCGGGGGCGCGCAATGAGCAGTTCTTC.

This chain joins TRBV3-1 (or the pseudogene TRBV3-2) and TRBJ2-7; tentatively, D is TRBD2 (6 bases). From germline, CDR1 is LGHDT and CDR2 YNNKEL (reference sequence). This CDR3 has 12 residues. The V and J ends lost 3 bases and 7 bases respectively, with 10 bases between them. The CDR3 nucleotides are TGTGCCAGCAGCCACCCTCGGGGGGAGCAGTACTTC. Encoded protein: CASSHPRGEQYF.

The V and J genes are TRBV2 and TRBJ2-6; D might be TRBD2 (5 bases). Per germline, CDR1 SNHLY and CDR2 FYNNEI. CDR3 size: 15 residues. V was trimmed by 6 bases and J by 0 bases, leaving 9 bases between them. This CDR3 is CASRRASSGANVLTF. DNA for the CDR3: TGTGCCAGCAGGAGGGCTAGCTCTGGGGCCAACGTCCTGACTTTC.

The chain couples TRBV7-8 to TRBJ1-2; a possible D gene is TRBD1 (6 bases). The germline gives CDR1 SGHVS, CDR2 FQNEAQ. The CDR3 spans 15 residues. V lost 1 base, J lost 8 bases, and 17 bases lay in between. The CDR3 region is CASSLDLTGREGYTF. The CDR3 region has the DNA TGTGCCAGCAGCTTAGATCTCACAGGGCGTGAGGGCTACACCTTC.

The CDR3, as DNA: TGTGCCAGCAGCAACCCCAGGACAGGTGGTGGTGATGAAGCTTTCTTT. Translated: CASSNPRTGGGDEAFF. The genes are TRBV7-6 and TRBJ1-1; TRBD1 agrees at 7 bases. The ends lost 5 bases at V and 7 bases at J; junction bases unmatched: 16. The CDR3 consists of 16 residues. CDR1 is SGHVS and CDR2 is FNYEAQ in the germline V gene.

This rearrangement joins TRBV6-5 to TRBJ2-7, with 8 bases fitting TRBD1. Trimming removed 0 bases from V and 6 bases from J; junction bases left unmatched: 7. The germline gives CDR1 MNHEY, CDR2 SVGAGI. This CDR3 contains 15 residues. The CDR3 nucleotides read TGTGCCAGCAGTTACTCGAACAGGGGGTTGTCCGAGCAGTACTTC. Translating gives CASSYSNRGLSEQYF.

The rearrangement links TRBV20-1 to TRBJ2-7; tentative D call: TRBD1 (6 bases). CDR3 size: 11 residues. Looked up from germline, CDR1 is DFQATT and CDR2 is SNEGSKA (reference sequence). The V gene lost 3 bases and the J gene lost 11 bases, with 14 bases spanning the gap. CDR3 residues: CSASVGTKKYF. In DNA, the CDR3 is TGCAGTGCTAGCGTCGGGACAAAGAAGTACTTC.

The rearrangement links TRBV3-1 (or the pseudogene TRBV3-2) to TRBJ1-1; 7 nucleotides line up with TRBD1. In germline, CDR1 is LGHDT, CDR2 YNNKEL (reference sequence). This CDR3 comprises 14 residues. V dropped 4 bases and J dropped 4; count of bases not matched to a gene: 6. The CDR3 DNA reads TGTGCCAGCAGCCGAAACAGGGGATCCACTGAAGCTTTCTTT. It specifies CASSRNRGSTEAFF.

J is TRBJ2-1 and V is TRBV5-1; unclear D gene. Germline V gene lookup returns CDR1 SGHRS and CDR2 YFSETQ. The V gene lost 0 bases and the J gene lost 3 bases, with 7 bases spanning the gap. The CDR3 loop spans 14 amino acids. Here the CDR3 reads CASSLAVHYNEQFF. DNA for the CDR3: TGCGCCAGCAGCTTGGCTGTACACTACAATGAGCAGTTCTTC.

This clone was picked up a small number of times. V gene TRBV28 combines with J gene TRBJ1-1; D gene unclear. The CDR3 consists of 13 residues. With 1 base removed from V and 4 bases from J, the gap between germline ends came to 7 bases. From germline, CDR1 is MDHEN and CDR2 SYDVKM. The CDR3 spells CASSLSAGTEAFF. The CDR3 DNA reads TGTGCCAGCAGTTTATCGGCAGGCACTGAAGCTTTCTTT. Combining the CDR3 with reference TRBV28 and TRBJ1-1 gives the whole variable domain DVKVTQSSRYLVKRTGEKVFLECVQDMDHENMFWYRQDPGLGLRLIYFSYDVKMKEKGDIPEGYSVSREKKERFSLILESASTNQTSMYLCASSLSAGTEAFFGQGTRLTVV.

The rearrangement links TRBV5-1 to TRBJ2-3; 9 bases are a match to TRBD1. Germline CDR1 SGHRS, CDR2 YFSETQ. V was pared by 4 bases and J by 2 bases, with 8 bases of the junction left unmatched. The CDR3 runs to 16 residues. The CDR3 DNA sequence: TGCGCCAGCAGCCAAACACAGGGGGCTAACACAGATACGCAGTATTTT. Its protein is CASSQTQGANTDTQYF.

The gene calls are TRBV6-5 and TRBJ1-6; D is possibly TRBD1 (5 bases). CDR3 length: 13 residues. In germline, CDR1 is MNHEY, CDR2 SVGAGI. The germline V and J ends were trimmed by 6 bases and 7 bases, with 10 bases remaining between them. This chain's CDR3 is CASRRGENSPLHF. The CDR3 bases are TGTGCCAGCAGAAGGGGCGAAAATTCACCCCTCCACTTT.